Presented here are 16 T cell receptor beta chains from one specimen sequenced in a study of cytomegalovirus exposure and HLA in healthy donors. Assay used: immunoSEQ multiplex PCR; TCRdb lists only in-frame clones, some missing. The sample records more than 300,000 clones, about nine tenths being singletons. Material: PBMCs. These receptors originate from a woman between 18 and 30 years old in good health and CMV-seronegative.

This clone showed up just a few times. The CDR3 coding sequence is TGTGCCAGCTCACGGGACAGCCAGTTTGATGAGCAGTTCTTC. Its protein is CASSRDSQFDEQFF. The V gene is TRBV18, the J gene TRBJ2-1; 7 positions agree with TRBD1. The CDR3 is 14 amino acids. The V segment lost 4 bases and the J segment 8 bases; nucleotides outside the gene matches: 8. Germline V gene lookup returns CDR1 KGHSH and CDR2 LQKENI. Full variable domain (missing parts from reference TRBV18 and TRBJ2-1): NAGVMQNPRHLVRRRGQEARLRCSPMKGHSHVYWYRQLPEEGLKFMVYLQKENIIDESGMPKERFSAEFPKEGPSILRIQQVVRGDSAAYFCASSRDSQFDEQFFGPGTRLTVL.

This chain links TRBV7-8 with TRBJ2-4; unclear D gene. The CDR3 runs to 14 residues. V shed 3 bases and J shed 5 bases, with 11 bases lying between them. CDR1 is SGHVS, CDR2 FQNEAQ, per germline. The CDR3 nucleotides are TGTGCCAGCAGCTTTACCGATCGGGAAAACATTCAGTACTTC. It encodes CASSFTDRENIQYF.

For the CDR3, the DNA is TGTGCCAGCAGCGTAGAGGGGGGACTAGGGAACAATGAGCAGTTCTTC. Translation gives CASSVEGGLGNNEQFF. V and J are TRBV9 and TRBJ2-1; 8 bases map to TRBD2. The CDR3 sequence is 16 residues long. The junction had 7 bases not matched to a gene; V was cut back by 0 bases and J by 5 bases. Germline CDR1 is SGDLS and CDR2 is YYNGEE. The full variable domain, completed using reference TRBV9 and TRBJ2-1, is DSGVTQTPKHLITATGQRVTLRCSPRSGDLSVYWYQQSLDQGLQFLIQYYNGEERAKGNILERFSAQQFPDLHSELNLSSLELGDSALYFCASSVEGGLGNNEQFFGPGTRLTVL.

The chain employs TRBV7-9 and TRBJ2-7, with a tentative D call TRBD1 (6 bases). The V end was cut by 4 bases, the J end by 3 bases, with 13 bases between. Germline V gene lookup returns CDR1 SEHNR and CDR2 FQNEAQ (reference sequence). The CDR3 extends over 14 amino acids. CDR3 loop: CASSSQDRRYEQYF. The CDR3 nucleotides are TGTGCCAGCAGCTCCCAGGACAGACGCTACGAGCAGTACTTC.

This sequence joins TRBV27 and TRBJ2-5; the match to TRBD2 covers 10 bases. With V trimmed by 3 bases and J by 2 bases, 3 bases remained unmatched. The CDR3 runs 15 residues. Germline CDR1 is MNHEY and CDR2 is SMNVEV (reference sequence). CDR3 sequence: CASSFSGREQETQYF. As DNA, the CDR3 is TGTGCCAGCAGTTTCAGCGGGAGGGAGCAAGAGACCCAGTACTTC.

The J gene is TRBJ1-1, the V gene TRBV27; 7 positions match TRBD1. V shed 5 bases, J shed 2 bases, and the junction held 8 bases outside the gene matches. The germline gives CDR1 MNHEY, CDR2 SMNVEV (reference sequence). The CDR3 spans 15 residues. The CDR3 nucleotides are TGTGCCAGCAGTCCATCGACAGGGTTAAACACTGAAGCTTTCTTT. Protein: CASSPSTGLNTEAFF.

This rearrangement joins TRBV25-1 to TRBJ2-5; TRBD1 agrees at 8 bases. This CDR3 has 14 residues. Germline V gene data show CDR1 as MGHDK and CDR2 as SYGVNS. J was trimmed by 5 bases and V by 7 bases; bases with no gene match: 9. The CDR3 loop is CASTMTGASETQYF. The CDR3 DNA is TGTGCCAGCACCATGACAGGGGCGAGCGAGACCCAGTACTTC.

A note on this clone: This CDR3 is missing its conserved last phenylalanine or tryptophan, likely due to a read error. Because the CDR3's place on the DNA is in doubt, the DNA is left out and the CDR3 is given as listed by TCRdb. The chain carries TRBV6-1 and TRBJ2-7; whether TRBD2, the table's D call, matches the DNA was not checked. The CDR3 extends over 13 residues, inclusive of both ends. The germline V gene has CDR1 MNHNS and CDR2 SASEGT. CDR3 sequence reads: CASSGGGPGGLLI.

This clone was picked up one time. This rearrangement joins TRBV25-1 to TRBJ1-2; D ambiguous. The germline V gene encodes CDR1 MGHDK and CDR2 SYGVNS. The CDR3 extends over 12 amino acids. V lost 2 bases and J 4 bases, leaving 5 bases between the germline ends. Here the CDR3 reads CASSERGYGYTF. The CDR3 DNA is TGTGCCAGCAGTGAACGGGGCTATGGCTACACCTTC.

V gene TRBV19 combines with J gene TRBJ2-5; 12 positions agree with TRBD2. Trimming removed 7 bases from V and 2 bases from J; junction bases left unmatched: 5. The CDR3 contains 15 residues. The germline V gene has CDR1 LNHDA and CDR2 SQIVND (reference sequence). Here the CDR3 DNA reads TGTGCCAGTACCCTAGGGACTAGCGGGCAAGAGACCCAGTACTTC. It specifies CASTLGTSGQETQYF.

The chain joins TRBV7-9 to TRBJ2-7; a weak D match, TRBD2 (6 bases). V dropped 4 bases and J dropped 9 bases, with 10 bases sitting between them. The CDR3 totals 11 residues. Germline CDR1 SEHNR, CDR2 FQNEAQ (reference sequence). The CDR3 bases are TGTGCCAGCAGCTCGGAGGGCGGGCAGTACTTC. Translated: CASSSEGGQYF.

The CDR3 spells CASSLSRTSGGTDTQYF. The CDR3 DNA follows: TGTGCCAGCAGCTTATCAAGGACTAGCGGGGGGACAGATACGCAGTATTTT. The chain recombines TRBV7-8 with TRBJ2-3; 14 bases are a match to TRBD2. This CDR3 has 17 amino acids. Germline CDR1 and CDR2: SGHVS and FQNEAQ. J was trimmed by 3 bases and V by 2 bases; bases with no gene match: 4. The entire variable domain, with the rest obtained from reference TRBV7-8 and TRBJ2-3, is as follows: GAGVSQSPRYKVAKRGQDVALRCDPISGHVSLFWYQQALGQGPEFLTYFQNEAQLDKSGLPSDRFFAERPEGSVSTLKIQRTQQEDSAVYLCASSLSRTSGGTDTQYFGPGTRLTVL.

This chain uses TRBV7-9 with TRBJ2-3; weak D call: TRBD2 (5 bases). Germline CDR1 is SEHNR and CDR2 is FQNEAQ (reference sequence). The CDR3 sequence is 15 residues long. The V end lost 8 bases, the J end lost 6 bases, and 21 bases lay between the germline ends. In DNA, the CDR3 is TGTGCCAGCCGTCCTAGCCTCCTTGAGCGGGATACGCAGTATTTT. It specifies CASRPSLLERDTQYF.

This chain joins TRBV30 and TRBJ2-3; 8 positions match TRBD1. V shed 0 bases, J shed 4 bases, and the junction held 6 bases outside the gene matches. The CDR3 consists of 15 residues. From germline, CDR1 is GTSNPN and CDR2 SVGIG (reference sequence). The CDR3 DNA sequence: TGTGCCTGGAGTGTGGGCAGGGGGCTTTCAGATACGCAGTATTTT. Translating gives CAWSVGRGLSDTQYF.

The chain uses TRBV5-6 and TRBJ2-3; 8 positions agree with TRBD1. CDR3 length equals 16 residues. J gave up 4 bases and V 0 bases, and 7 bases lay outside the gene matches. From germline, CDR1 is SGHDT and CDR2 YYEEEE. Written as DNA, the CDR3 is TGTGCCAGCAGCTTGGGGTTGCAGGGGGCATCAGATACGCAGTATTTT. It is translated as CASSLGLQGASDTQYF.

This chain joins TRBV28 and TRBJ1-2; 9 bases line up with TRBD1. Per the germline V gene, CDR1 is MDHEN and CDR2 is SYDVKM. V was pared by 6 bases and J by 3 bases, with 17 bases of the junction left unmatched. The CDR3 runs 18 residues. The CDR3 bases are TGTGCCAGCAGGCAGACCCTTGGACAGGGGATACTGGACTATGGCTACACCTTC. Translated, it gives CASRQTLGQGILDYGYTF.